Sequencing of this TCR beta chain was carried out in a study of OX40 agonist ivuxolimab in advanced cancers. V was shortened by 4 bases and J by 2 bases, with 10 bases between the two germline ends. The V gene's germline CDR1 is SGHRS and CDR2 YFSETQ. The CDR3 has 14 amino acids. Sequencing used immunoSEQ multiplex PCR; TCRdb keeps in-frame clones, though not all of them. The table shows 70,000 to 80,000 clones, with approximately 81% occurring only once. This sequence joins TRBV5-1 and TRBJ2-1; D tentatively reads TRBD1 or TRBD2 (5 bases each). The sequenced sample was CD4+ or CD8+ T cells sorted from blood, obtained in a trial of the OX40 agonist ivuxolimab. The clonotype comes from an adult with an advanced solid tumor such as melanoma, head and neck, liver or kidney cancer. CDR3 residues: CASSHGTAYNEQFF. The CDR3 bases are TGCGCCAGCAGCCATGGGACGGCCTACAATGAGCAGTTCTTC.